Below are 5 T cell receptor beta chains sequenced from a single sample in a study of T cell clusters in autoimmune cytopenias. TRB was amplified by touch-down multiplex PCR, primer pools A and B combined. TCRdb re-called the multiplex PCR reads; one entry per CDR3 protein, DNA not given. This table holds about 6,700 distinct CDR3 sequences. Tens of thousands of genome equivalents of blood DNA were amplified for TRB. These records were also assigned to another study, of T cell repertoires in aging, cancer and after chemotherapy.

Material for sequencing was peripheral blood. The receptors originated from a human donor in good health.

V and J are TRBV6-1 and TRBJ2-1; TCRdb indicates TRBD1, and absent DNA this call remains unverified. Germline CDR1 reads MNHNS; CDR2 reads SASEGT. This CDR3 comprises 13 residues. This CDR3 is CASSGQEPNEQFF.

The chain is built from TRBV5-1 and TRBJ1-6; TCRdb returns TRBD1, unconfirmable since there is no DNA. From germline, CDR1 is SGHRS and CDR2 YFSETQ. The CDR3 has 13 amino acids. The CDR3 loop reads CASRVGQDSPLHF.

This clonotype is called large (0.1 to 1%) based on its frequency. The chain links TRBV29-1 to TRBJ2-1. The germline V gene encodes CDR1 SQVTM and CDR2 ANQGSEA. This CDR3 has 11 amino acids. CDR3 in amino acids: CSGLAYNEQFF.

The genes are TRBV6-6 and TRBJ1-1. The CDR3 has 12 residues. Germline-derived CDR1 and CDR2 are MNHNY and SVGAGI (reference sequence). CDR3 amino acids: CASRRRGGEAFF.

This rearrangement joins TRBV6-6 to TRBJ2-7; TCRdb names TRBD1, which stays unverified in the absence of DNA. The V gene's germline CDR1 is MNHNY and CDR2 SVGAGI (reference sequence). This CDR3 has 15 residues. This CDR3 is CASSDQTGIYYEQYF.